The entry that follows covers one TCR beta chain sequence. The sample is drawn from a study of cytomegalovirus exposure and HLA in healthy donors. V was clipped by 4 bases and J by 6 bases; unmatched bases: 10. This CDR3 spans 15 amino acids. Per germline, CDR1 SGHNT and CDR2 YYREEE (reference sequence). It was with 60 Vbeta and 13 Jbeta primers that the PCR ran. TCRdb keeps only in-frame clones here, not all; method: immunoSEQ multiplex PCR. The data hold 130,000 or so clones, with around 80% observed a single time. The chain joins TRBV5-4 to TRBJ1-1, with TRBD1 matching 9 bases. Sequenced input: PBMCs. This sequence originates from a man aged 25 to 40 in good health and CMV-seronegative. The CDR3 DNA sequence: TGTGCCAGCAGCATCCTCCGGGACAGGGTGGCTGAAGCTTTCTTT. It is translated as CASSILRDRVAEAFF.